The TCR beta chain under discussion was sequenced for a study of OX40 agonist ivuxolimab in advanced cancers. Produced via immunoSEQ multiplex PCR; TCRdb's table is partial and in-frame only. This repertoire shows some 33,000 clones, roughly 79% found once; its top ten account for less than 25%. The receptor's source is an adult with an advanced solid tumor such as melanoma, head and neck, liver or kidney cancer. Sequencing used CD4+ or CD8+ T cells sorted from blood, obtained in a trial of the OX40 agonist ivuxolimab.

The CDR3 region has the DNA TGTGCCAGCAGTTCAGGGACAGGGATCGCCTACAATGAGCAGTTCTTC. Translating it yields CASSSGTGIAYNEQFF. The chain combines TRBV28 with TRBJ2-1; TRBD1 matches 9 bases. Germline V gene data show CDR1 as MDHEN and CDR2 as SYDVKM. V lost 4 bases to trimming and J lost 2 bases; unmatched junction nucleotides: 6. The CDR3 extends over 16 amino acids.